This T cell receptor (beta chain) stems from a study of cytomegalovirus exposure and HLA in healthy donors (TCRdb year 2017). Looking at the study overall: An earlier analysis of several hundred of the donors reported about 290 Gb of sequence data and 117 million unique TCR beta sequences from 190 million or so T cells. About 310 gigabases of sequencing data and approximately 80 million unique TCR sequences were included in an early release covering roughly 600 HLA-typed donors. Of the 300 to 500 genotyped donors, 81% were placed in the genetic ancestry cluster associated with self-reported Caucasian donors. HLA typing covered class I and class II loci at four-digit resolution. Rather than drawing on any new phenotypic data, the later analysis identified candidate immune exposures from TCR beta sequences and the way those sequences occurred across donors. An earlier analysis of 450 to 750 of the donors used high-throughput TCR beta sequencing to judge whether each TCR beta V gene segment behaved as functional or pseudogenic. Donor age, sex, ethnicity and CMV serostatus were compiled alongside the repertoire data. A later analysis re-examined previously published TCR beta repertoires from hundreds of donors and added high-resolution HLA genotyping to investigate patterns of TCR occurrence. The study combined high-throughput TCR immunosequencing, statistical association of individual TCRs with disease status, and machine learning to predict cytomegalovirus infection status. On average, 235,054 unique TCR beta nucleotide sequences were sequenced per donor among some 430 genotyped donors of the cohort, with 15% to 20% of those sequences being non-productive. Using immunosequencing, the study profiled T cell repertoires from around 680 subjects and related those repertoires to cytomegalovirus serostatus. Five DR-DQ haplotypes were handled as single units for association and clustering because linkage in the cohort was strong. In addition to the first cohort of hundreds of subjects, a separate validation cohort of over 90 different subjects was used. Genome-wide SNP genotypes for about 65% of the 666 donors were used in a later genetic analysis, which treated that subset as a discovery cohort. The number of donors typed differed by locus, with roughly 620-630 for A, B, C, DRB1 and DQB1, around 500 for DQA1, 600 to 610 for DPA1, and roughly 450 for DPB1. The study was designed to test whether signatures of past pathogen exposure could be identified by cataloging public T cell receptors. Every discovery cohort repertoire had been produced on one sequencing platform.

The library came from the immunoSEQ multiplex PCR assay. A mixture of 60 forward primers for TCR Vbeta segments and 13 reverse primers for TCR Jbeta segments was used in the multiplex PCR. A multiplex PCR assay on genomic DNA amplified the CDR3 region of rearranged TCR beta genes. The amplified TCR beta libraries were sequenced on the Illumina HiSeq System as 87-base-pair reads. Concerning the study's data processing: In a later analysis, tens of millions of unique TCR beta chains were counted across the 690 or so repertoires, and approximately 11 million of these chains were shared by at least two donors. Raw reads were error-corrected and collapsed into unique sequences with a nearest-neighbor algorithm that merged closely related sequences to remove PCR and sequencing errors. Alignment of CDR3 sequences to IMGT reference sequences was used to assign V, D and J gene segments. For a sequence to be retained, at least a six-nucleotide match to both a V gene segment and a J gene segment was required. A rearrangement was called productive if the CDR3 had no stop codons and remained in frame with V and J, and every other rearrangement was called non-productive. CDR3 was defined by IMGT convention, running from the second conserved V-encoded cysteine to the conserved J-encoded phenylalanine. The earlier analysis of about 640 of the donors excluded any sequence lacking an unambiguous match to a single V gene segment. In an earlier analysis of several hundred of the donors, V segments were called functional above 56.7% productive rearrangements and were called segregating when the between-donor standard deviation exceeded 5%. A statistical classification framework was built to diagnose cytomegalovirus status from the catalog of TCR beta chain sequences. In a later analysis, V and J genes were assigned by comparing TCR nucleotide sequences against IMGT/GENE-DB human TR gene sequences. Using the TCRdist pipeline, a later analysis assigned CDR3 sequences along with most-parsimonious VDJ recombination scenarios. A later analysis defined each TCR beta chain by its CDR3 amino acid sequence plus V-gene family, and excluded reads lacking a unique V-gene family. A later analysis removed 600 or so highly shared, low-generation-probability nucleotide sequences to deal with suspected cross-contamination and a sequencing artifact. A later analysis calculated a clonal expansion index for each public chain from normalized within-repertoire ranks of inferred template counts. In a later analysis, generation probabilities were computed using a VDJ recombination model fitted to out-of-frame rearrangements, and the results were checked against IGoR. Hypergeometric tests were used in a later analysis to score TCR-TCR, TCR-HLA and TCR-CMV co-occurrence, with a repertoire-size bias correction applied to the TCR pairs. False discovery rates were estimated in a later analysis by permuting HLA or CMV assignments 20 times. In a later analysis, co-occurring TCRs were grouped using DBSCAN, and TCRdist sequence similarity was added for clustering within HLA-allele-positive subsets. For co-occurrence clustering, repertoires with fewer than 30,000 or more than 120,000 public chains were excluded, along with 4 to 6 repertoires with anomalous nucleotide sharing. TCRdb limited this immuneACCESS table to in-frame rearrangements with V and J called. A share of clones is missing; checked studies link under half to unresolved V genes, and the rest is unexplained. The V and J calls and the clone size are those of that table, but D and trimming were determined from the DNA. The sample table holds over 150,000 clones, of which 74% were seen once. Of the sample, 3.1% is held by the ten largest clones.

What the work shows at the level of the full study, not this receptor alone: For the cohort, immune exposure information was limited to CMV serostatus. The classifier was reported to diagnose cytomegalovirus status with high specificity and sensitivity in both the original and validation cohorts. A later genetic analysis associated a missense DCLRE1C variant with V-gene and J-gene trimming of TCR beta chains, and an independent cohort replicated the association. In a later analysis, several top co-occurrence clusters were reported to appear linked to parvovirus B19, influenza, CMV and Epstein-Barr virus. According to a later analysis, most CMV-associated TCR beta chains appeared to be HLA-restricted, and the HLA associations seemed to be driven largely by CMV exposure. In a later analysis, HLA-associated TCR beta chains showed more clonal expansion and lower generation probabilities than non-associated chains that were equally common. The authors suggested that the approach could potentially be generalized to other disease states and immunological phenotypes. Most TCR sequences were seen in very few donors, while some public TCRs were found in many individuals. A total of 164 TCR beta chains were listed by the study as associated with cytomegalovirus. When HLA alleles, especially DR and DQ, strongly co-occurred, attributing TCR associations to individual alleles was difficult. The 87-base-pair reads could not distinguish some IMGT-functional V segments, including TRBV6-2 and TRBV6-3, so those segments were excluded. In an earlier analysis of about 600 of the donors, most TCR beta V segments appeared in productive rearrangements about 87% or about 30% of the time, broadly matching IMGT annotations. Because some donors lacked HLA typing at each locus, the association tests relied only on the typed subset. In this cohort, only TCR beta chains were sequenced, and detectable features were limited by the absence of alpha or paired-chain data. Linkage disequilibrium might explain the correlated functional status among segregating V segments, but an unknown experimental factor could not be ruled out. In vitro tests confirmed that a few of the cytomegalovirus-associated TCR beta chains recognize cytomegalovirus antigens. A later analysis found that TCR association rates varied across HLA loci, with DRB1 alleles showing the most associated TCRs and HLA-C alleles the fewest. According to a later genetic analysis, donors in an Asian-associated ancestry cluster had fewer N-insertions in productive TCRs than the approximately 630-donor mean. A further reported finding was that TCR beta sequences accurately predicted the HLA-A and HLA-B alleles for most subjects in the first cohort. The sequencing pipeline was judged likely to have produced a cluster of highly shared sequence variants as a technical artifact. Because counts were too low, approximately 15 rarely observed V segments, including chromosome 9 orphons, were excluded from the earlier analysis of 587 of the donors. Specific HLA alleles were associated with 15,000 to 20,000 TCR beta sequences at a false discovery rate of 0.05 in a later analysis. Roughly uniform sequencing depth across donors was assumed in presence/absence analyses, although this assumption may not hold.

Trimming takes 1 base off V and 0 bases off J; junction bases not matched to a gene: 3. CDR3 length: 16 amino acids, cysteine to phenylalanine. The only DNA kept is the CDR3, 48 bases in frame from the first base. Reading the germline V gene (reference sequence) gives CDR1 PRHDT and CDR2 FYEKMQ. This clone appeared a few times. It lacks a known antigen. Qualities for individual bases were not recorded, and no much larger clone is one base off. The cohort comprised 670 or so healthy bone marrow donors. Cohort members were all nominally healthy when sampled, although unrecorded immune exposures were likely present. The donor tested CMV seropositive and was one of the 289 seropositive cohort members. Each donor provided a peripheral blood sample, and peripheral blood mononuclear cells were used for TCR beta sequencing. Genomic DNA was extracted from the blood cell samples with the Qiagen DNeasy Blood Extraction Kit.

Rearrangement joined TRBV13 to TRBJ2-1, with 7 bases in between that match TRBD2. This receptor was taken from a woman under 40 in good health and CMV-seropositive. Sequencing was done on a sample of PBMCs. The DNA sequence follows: TGTGCCAGCAGCTTAGAGGGCGGGAGCTCCTACAATGAGCAGTTCTTC. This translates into CASSLEGGSSYNEQFF.